The next 15 T cell receptor beta chains were all read from a single sample in a study of blood T cells in healthy people across ages. A second roughly 7 to 12 cycle PCR used barcoded and J-beta primers. TCRdb reprocessed the 5' RACE reads via MiXCR and lists one record per CDR3 protein. In the table there are around 1,900,000 distinct CDR3 sequences, 30% to 40% of which are singletons. The material sequenced was blood. The source is a human donor in good health.

The sample holds a few counts of this clonotype. The chain is built from TRBV25-1 and TRBJ1-1, with TRBD1 matching over 11 bases. The germline gives CDR1 MGHDK, CDR2 SYGVNS. With V trimmed by 5 bases and J by 5 bases, 16 bases remained unmatched. This CDR3 region has 18 residues. Here the CDR3 reads CASSTVPGQGVEGTEAFF. CDR3 DNA: TGTGCCAGCAGTACAGTCCCGGGACAGGGGGTTGAGGGTACTGAAGCTTTCTTT.

The rearrangement links TRBV20-1 to TRBJ1-5, with 7 bases lining up with TRBD1. The CDR3 sequence is 18 residues long. The trim removed 5 bases at V and 2 bases at J, leaving 18 bases unmatched. Germline V gene data show CDR1 as DFQATT and CDR2 as SNEGSKA (reference sequence). CDR3 DNA: TGCAGTGCTCTCCTGGGCAGGGGGGGAAGTTACGGCAATCAGCCCCAGCATTTT. Translated, it gives CSALLGRGGSYGNQPQHF.

The sample holds many counts of this clonotype. The chain combines TRBV10-3 with TRBJ2-5; D is perhaps TRBD2 (6 bases). V was clipped by 4 bases and J by 1 base, with 7 bases between them. The CDR3 is made up of 13 amino acids. From germline, CDR1 is ENHRY and CDR2 SYGVKD. The CDR3 is CAISGGLQETQYF. The CDR3 region has the DNA TGTGCCATCAGTGGGGGACTCCAAGAGACCCAGTACTTC.

The rearrangement links TRBV6-6 to TRBJ1-1; a weak D match, TRBD1 (6 bases). CDR1 is MNHNY, CDR2 SVGAGI, per germline (reference sequence). The CDR3 length is 14 residues. Trimming took 4 bases from V and 4 from J, leaving 13 bases between them. The DNA of the CDR3 is TGTGCCAGCAGTTCCAACAGGGTTCCCACTGAAGCTTTCTTT. Its translation: CASSSNRVPTEAFF.

This chain joins TRBV29-1 and TRBJ2-3; no clear D gene. This CDR3 has 15 residues. The germline CDR1 and CDR2 sequences are SQVTM and ANQGSEA. V was shortened by 5 bases and J by 2 bases, with 17 bases between the two germline ends. The CDR3 spells CSVRGRVALTDTQYF. The CDR3 DNA reads TGCAGCGTTCGAGGACGGGTAGCCCTCACAGATACGCAGTATTTT.

The genes are TRBV28 and TRBJ2-7; D may be TRBD1 or TRBD2 (6 bases each). The CDR3 runs 18 residues. V was pared by 7 bases and J by 6 bases, with 31 bases between. The germline gives CDR1 MDHEN, CDR2 SYDVKM. The CDR3 loop reads CASTQTWGARTYVCEQYF. Here the CDR3 DNA reads TGTGCCAGCACTCAAACTTGGGGGGCGAGGACCTATGTTTGCGAGCAGTACTTC.

The J gene is TRBJ2-2, the V gene TRBV20-1, with no clear D. The CDR3 is 14 amino acids. Per the germline V gene, CDR1 is DFQATT and CDR2 is SNEGSKA (reference sequence). The V gene lost 0 bases and the J gene lost 6 bases, with 11 bases spanning the gap. CDR3 region: CSARDLERSGELFF. The CDR3 coding sequence is TGCAGTGCTAGAGATTTAGAGCGTTCCGGGGAGCTGTTTTTT.

V is TRBV6-2 or TRBV6-3 and J is TRBJ2-4; TRBD1 agrees at 9 bases. The J call may not be correct, given that the DNA end is closer to TRBJ2-7. CDR3 size: 17 residues. Germline CDR1 reads MNHEY; CDR2 reads SVGEGT. The CDR3 DNA reads TGTGCCAGCACTCCAGGAACAGGGGGCGCGACTCCCTACGAGCAGTACTTC. As protein: CASTPGTGGATPYEQYF.

This clonotype was found a few times. The chain links TRBV24-1 to TRBJ1-1, with 10 bases identical to TRBD1. The CDR3 sequence is 15 residues long. V was clipped by 7 bases and J by 4 bases; unmatched bases: 8. The germline gives CDR1 KGHDR, CDR2 SFDVKD. The CDR3 reads CATSATGGQGTEAFF. Here the CDR3 DNA reads TGTGCCACCAGCGCGACAGGGGGCCAGGGCACTGAAGCTTTCTTT.

The V and J genes are TRBV11-3 and TRBJ1-1; D is unclear. Germline V CDR1 and CDR2: SGHNT, YENEEA. The CDR3 is made up of 14 amino acids. V lost 3 bases and J lost 1, with 9 bases in between. CDR3 DNA: TGTGCCAGCAGCTTTATAACAGCGAACACTGAAGCTTTCTTT. It yields the protein CASSFITANTEAFF.

This clonotype was seen a few times. V gene TRBV4-1 combines with J gene TRBJ1-6; D may be TRBD1 (5 bases). V was cut by 1 base and J by 8 bases, with 15 bases left in between. Germline values: CDR1 MGHRA, CDR2 YSYEKL. The CDR3 is 16 residues long. CDR3 loop: CASSQVPYPGDSPLHF. In DNA form, the CDR3 reads TGCGCCAGCAGCCAAGTCCCTTACCCGGGGGATTCACCCCTCCACTTT.

This clonotype was counted only a few times. CDR3 coding DNA: TGCAGCGTTTGGATTAACGGGGGGTCATACGAGCAGTACTTC. This translates into CSVWINGGSYEQYF. The chain carries TRBV29-1 and TRBJ2-7; TRBD2 matches 7 bases. V trimming: 5 bases; J trimming: 4 bases; junction bases outside the gene matches: 11. Germline V gene sequence: CDR1 SQVTM, CDR2 ANQGSEA. The CDR3 is 14 residues long.

The V call is TRBV3-1, the J call TRBJ2-6; TRBD2 might be the D (5 bases). The CDR3 consists of 14 residues. Germline V CDR1 and CDR2: LGHDT, YNNKEL (reference sequence). Trimming removed 4 bases from V and 6 bases from J, with 10 bases in between. CDR3 in DNA: TGTGCCAGCAGCCGACTGAGGGAGGCCAACGTCCTGACTTTC. Its translation: CASSRLREANVLTF.

This clonotype was counted a few times. This sequence joins TRBV14 and TRBJ1-2, with 7 bases that match TRBD1. Germline CDR1 and CDR2: SGHDN and FVKESK. This CDR3 contains 15 residues. Losses at the gene ends were 4 bases for V and 4 bases for J; bases not matched to a gene: 9. CDR3 loop: CASSPQGTNAYGYTF. CDR3 nucleotide sequence: TGTGCCAGCAGCCCACAGGGGACTAATGCCTATGGCTACACCTTC.

The table lists this clonotype with a few counts. This chain joins TRBV25-1 and TRBJ1-4; 7 nucleotides agree with TRBD1. The germline gives CDR1 MGHDK, CDR2 SYGVNS. The CDR3 contains 15 residues. V trimming: 3 bases; J trimming: 8 bases; junction bases outside the gene matches: 9. The CDR3 DNA sequence: TGTGCCAGCAGTGATCCCGGACAGGCTACGGAAAAACTGTTTTTT. Its protein is CASSDPGQATEKLFF.